Here is one T cell receptor (beta chain) with its context. Its recognized antigen is unknown. The junction and the germline gene differ at one end; a read error may be behind it. These data come from a study of blood T cells in healthy people across ages (dated by TCRdb to between 2015 and 2017). The study in broad terms: In model experiments, template switching captured about one uniquely barcoded TCR beta cDNA molecule for every two T cells. Four age groups were formed from the donors: young (average roughly 15 years), middle-aged (more than 35), aged (roughly 58) and long-lived (about 80). Using deep sequencing normalized with unique cDNA molecular identifiers, the study measured how TCR beta repertoire diversity changes with age. Two additional independent replicas of 1 million unique cDNA reads from the same blood draw were analyzed for two donors (one aged 18 to 30 and one aged 80 or older).

The investigation overall reported the following: Compared with the aged group, the long-lived group had more naive CD4+ T cells, fewer expanded clones and increased TCR diversity, a pattern suggesting age selection. As age increased, observed TCR beta diversity per million T cells dropped in a roughly linear way, and a significant reduction was already evident by age around 41. The CMV infection status of donors was not known, potentially confounding age-related changes in expanded clonotypes. A strong correlation was found between observed TCR beta diversity and the percentage of naive T cells measured by flow cytometry. Estimates of total diversity based on one million sequenced T cells were considered lower bounds and underestimates. Bulk unsorted PBMC profiling prevented conclusive comparison of naive and antigen-experienced compartments.

Library creation used 5' RACE. Sequencing instrument: Illumina HiSeq 2500. The second PCR ran for roughly 6 to 11 cycles and used a J-beta primer mix along with a sample-barcoded 5' primer. A template-switch 5' adaptor carrying 12 random nucleotides introduced a unique molecular identifier onto each TCR beta cDNA molecule. Each sample yielded at least 2.5 million CDR3-containing paired-end reads. All of the RNA was converted into first-strand cDNA using the Mint cDNA synthesis kit, with a TRBC-specific oligonucleotide serving as the primer. Following uracil-DNA glycosylase treatment, a first 18-cycle PCR with universal primers M1SS and BC2_uni_R was performed on all cDNA. Per the original workflow: Normalization of each sample was performed by random selection of 1 million high-quality reads, each carrying a distinct molecular identifier. Instead of being binned into consensus sequences, reads that shared molecular identifiers were thrown out. MiTCR, with a Q25 quality threshold and the strictest error-elimination algorithm, was used for CDR3 identification, clonotype clustering and error correction. A nonparametric unseen species model using Euler transformation provided a lower-bound estimate of total TCR beta diversity. TCRdb reanalyzed the raw reads on its own, using fastp at Q25 for trimming and MiXCR for clone calling, and kept in-frame beta chains. Merged by CDR3 protein, the rows form single entries marked with the most common genes and DNA. These V and J calls rely on TCRdb rather than the paper's analysis. This sample is represented by about 780,000 distinct CDR3 sequences; roughly 25% of them were singletons. The top ten hold around 2.9% of the sample.

Donors were around 37 systemically healthy Caucasian individuals from Russia aged roughly 6 to 95 years. Each donor gave ten milliliters of peripheral blood, collected into EDTA-treated Vacutainer tubes. PBMCs were isolated by Ficoll-Paque density-gradient centrifugation, with at least 7 million obtained per sample. Trizol reagent was used to extract total RNA from PBMCs, with at least 5 micrograms per sample. The percentages of naive CD45RAhigh/CD27high T cells were determined by flow cytometry on a PBMC aliquot from every donor. Spanning cysteine to phenylalanine, the CDR3 consists of 17 amino acids. Only the CDR3 DNA is retained, 51 bases long and in frame from the first base. From the germline V gene, CDR1 is MGHRA and CDR2 is YSYEKL. These data also featured in a second study, about T cells of mothers and their children. The other study reports the following: Nine systemically healthy Caucasian individuals served as donors, namely three mothers together with their six children. cDNA synthesis consumed the entire amount of extracted RNA, loaded at approximately 1.4 ug RNA in each 15 ul reaction. Sample barcodes and 2-4 random nucleotides were added via the M1S primer in the second PCR. More than 9 million TCR beta CDR3 reads were obtained from each mother, and about 3 million reads were obtained from each child. In both related and unrelated pairs, thymic selection shapes the output of TCR recombination in a similar way, with inherited differences having only a minor effect. Related mother-child pairs always showed normalized repertoire overlap that was slightly higher than in unrelated mother-child pairs, though the difference was never significant. No persistent microchimeric T cell clones were found, with a detection sensitivity of approximately 100 clones per million clonotypes. The study used deep NGS to compare TCR beta repertoires of mothers and children, seeking features distinguishing related mother-child pairs from unrelated individuals. Mothers averaged roughly 40 +/- 4 years of age and children averaged roughly 11 +/- 4 years. Libraries were sequenced on Illumina HiSeq 2000 with 100+100 nt paired-end reads after adapter ligation with NEBNext reagents. Mother and child libraries were prepared a month apart and sequenced in separate runs to prevent cross-contamination. Each donor had between roughly 450,000 and 2,100,000 distinct TCR beta clonotypes identified. Naive TCR beta clonotypes were estimated from low-frequency clonotypes matched to each donor's FACS-determined naive share, without sorting.

The clonotype was recovered from a boy younger than 18 in good health. Sequencing input: blood. The rearranged chain carries TRBV4-1 and TRBJ2-6; the D gene is possibly TRBD1 or TRBD2, each agreeing over 5 bases. The CDR3 corresponds to CASSPGPRFSGANVRTF. The DNA sequence is as follows: TGCGCCAGCAGCCCGGGACCGAGATTCTCTGGGGCCAACGTCCGGACTTTC.